These 26 T cell receptor beta chains were sequenced from one sample in a study of cytomegalovirus exposure and HLA in healthy donors. The primer mix had 60 Vbeta and 13 Jbeta primers. Sequencing was performed with immunoSEQ multiplex PCR; in TCRdb, only in-frame clones are kept and a portion is missing. The table has roughly 200,000 clones, approximately 86% seen once. Source material: PBMCs. These receptors all stem from a woman under 40 in good health and CMV-seronegative.

The V gene is TRBV2, the J gene TRBJ2-7; weak D call: TRBD1 (6 bases). The V gene's germline CDR1 is SNHLY and CDR2 FYNNEI. The length of the CDR3 is 14 residues. Trimming took 2 bases from V and 4 from J, leaving 12 bases between them. CDR3 coding DNA: TGTGCCAGCAGTGAATCTGGGGGCGGGTACGAGCAGTACTTC. It encodes CASSESGGGYEQYF.

The chain carries TRBV5-1 and TRBJ2-3, with a possible D match to TRBD1 (5 bases). The CDR3 loop spans 19 amino acids. In germline, CDR1 is SGHRS, CDR2 YFSETQ. Trimming took off 1 base at V and 0 bases at J, with 21 bases between the two ends. Here the CDR3 reads CASSLLTQYKGPSTDTQYF. As DNA, the CDR3 is TGCGCCAGCAGCTTGCTGACGCAATACAAGGGGCCTAGCACAGATACGCAGTATTTT.

The chain links TRBV5-1 to TRBJ2-7, with 7 bases fitting TRBD1. Per germline, CDR1 SGHRS and CDR2 YFSETQ. The CDR3 sequence is 14 residues long. V lost 0 bases and J lost 5; bases outside the gene matches: 5. The CDR3 DNA reads TGCGCCAGCAGCTTGGAAGGGGGCCAGAACGAGCAGTACTTC. It encodes CASSLEGGQNEQYF.

The chain links TRBV28 to TRBJ1-5; D is unclear. V was shortened by 5 bases and J by 6 bases, with 8 bases between the two germline ends. CDR1 is MDHEN and CDR2 is SYDVKM in the germline V gene. The CDR3 is 12 amino acids. CDR3 nucleotide sequence: TGTGCCAGCAGTCTTACGGTTCAGCCCCAGCATTTT. The encoded protein is CASSLTVQPQHF.

The V and J genes are TRBV4-1 and TRBJ2-7; TRBD1 is a possible D gene (5 bases). The CDR3 sequence is 16 residues long. V shed 0 bases and J shed 2 bases, with 14 bases lying between them. The germline V gene encodes CDR1 MGHRA and CDR2 YSYEKL. CDR3 in amino acids: CASSQDVGGAPYEQYF. The CDR3 nucleotides read TGCGCCAGCAGCCAAGACGTCGGTGGGGCGCCCTACGAGCAGTACTTC.

The V call is TRBV5-4, the J call TRBJ1-2, with 8 bases fitting TRBD1. The CDR3 contains 16 residues. The V gene's germline CDR1 is SGHNT and CDR2 YYREEE (reference sequence). The ends lost 0 bases at V and 4 bases at J; junction bases unmatched: 8. This CDR3 reads CASSLDRQGAGYGYTF. The DNA of the CDR3 is TGTGCCAGCAGCTTGGATCGTCAGGGGGCTGGCTATGGCTACACCTTC.

This chain links TRBV7-8 with TRBJ1-2, with D maybe TRBD1 (5 bases). Trimming pared 6 bases from V and 2 bases from J, leaving 10 bases between. This CDR3 is built from 13 residues. Germline CDR1 reads SGHVS; CDR2 reads FQNEAQ. The DNA of the CDR3 is TGTGCCAGCAGTTTGGGGCTGAACTATGGCTACACCTTC. Protein product: CASSLGLNYGYTF.

This sequence joins TRBV6-5 and TRBJ2-7; D might be TRBD2 (5 bases). The V gene lost 3 bases and the J gene lost 6 bases, with 12 bases spanning the gap. From germline, CDR1 is MNHEY and CDR2 SVGAGI. This CDR3 has 13 amino acids. The CDR3 spells CASSYRPGGEQYF. DNA for the CDR3: TGTGCCAGCAGTTATCGCCCCGGAGGCGAGCAGTACTTC.

Comment on this clone: One junction end disagrees with the germline gene, perhaps due to a read error. This rearrangement joins TRBV7-7 to TRBJ2-3; TRBD1 aligns across 9 bases. Germline V gene sequence: CDR1 SSHAT, CDR2 FNYEAQ (reference sequence). This CDR3 has 15 amino acids. Written as DNA, the CDR3 is TGTGCTAGCAGCGCCGGGACAGGGACCACAGATACGCAGTATTTT. It encodes CASSAGTGTTDTQYF.

This clone was picked up one time. The DNA for the CDR3 is TGCGCCAGCAGCTCAGGACAGGGTTTGTACGAGCAGTACTTC. Its protein is CASSSGQGLYEQYF. The chain joins TRBV5-1 to TRBJ2-7; 8 bases match TRBD1. The CDR3 extends over 14 amino acids. After removal of 3 bases from V and 4 bases from J, the junction contained 6 bases not matched to a gene. Germline CDR1 reads SGHRS; CDR2 reads YFSETQ.

This clone appeared a single time. The rearrangement links TRBV30 to TRBJ2-1; D uncertain. The V gene's germline CDR1 is GTSNPN and CDR2 SVGIG (reference sequence). The CDR3 extends over 14 amino acids. V lost 0 bases, J lost 6 bases, and 12 bases lay in between. In nucleotides, the CDR3 is TGTGCCTGGAGTGTAGATTGGCAGGCCAATGAGCAGTTCTTC. Protein: CAWSVDWQANEQFF.

This chain links TRBV7-3 with TRBJ2-1; a weak D match, TRBD1 (5 bases). Germline CDR1 is SGHTA and CDR2 is FQGTGA. CDR3 length: 15 amino acids. The ends were cut back, 1 base at V and 3 bases at J, with 10 bases in the middle. Here the CDR3 DNA reads TGTGCCAGCAGCTTAATGCAGGGCAGCTACAATGAGCAGTTCTTC. Its translation is CASSLMQGSYNEQFF.

The chain carries TRBV19 and TRBJ2-1; weak D call: TRBD1 (6 bases). The CDR3 runs 14 residues. Trimming pared 1 base from V and 10 bases from J, leaving 14 bases between. Germline V lookup: CDR1 LNHDA, CDR2 SQIVND (reference sequence). The CDR3 reads CASSIGGGSGEQFF. CDR3 nucleotides: TGTGCCAGTAGTATAGGAGGGGGTTCTGGGGAGCAGTTCTTC. Filled out from reference TRBV19 and TRBJ2-1, the complete variable domain reads DGGITQSPKYLFRKEGQNVTLSCEQNLNHDAMYWYRQDPGQGLRLIYYSQIVNDFQKGDIAEGYSVSREKKESFPLTVTSAQKNPTAFYLCASSIGGGSGEQFFGPGTRLTVL.

This rearrangement joins TRBV6-1 to TRBJ1-1; D is undetermined. CDR3 length: 13 amino acids. The germline V gene has CDR1 MNHNS and CDR2 SASEGT. V was trimmed by 5 bases and J by 7 bases, leaving 14 bases between them. In nucleotides, the CDR3 is TGTGCCAGCAGTACAATTTTGGTCAGTGAAGCTTTCTTT. The encoded protein is CASSTILVSEAFF.

Turning to this clone: Other DNA sequences from this sample encode an identical CDR3 as well. The chain combines TRBV11-2 with TRBJ2-1; D is perhaps TRBD2 (5 bases). This CDR3 region has 16 residues. The V end was cut by 5 bases, the J end by 3 bases, with 17 bases between. The germline V gene encodes CDR1 SGHAT and CDR2 FQNNGV. DNA of the CDR3: TGTGCCAGCAGCCCTATACGGGGTCCGAACTACAATGAGCAGTTCTTC. Translation: CASSPIRGPNYNEQFF.

The chain links TRBV6-5 to TRBJ1-1; D unresolved. CDR3 length: 13 residues. In germline, CDR1 is MNHEY, CDR2 SVGAGI. V lost 0 bases to trimming and J lost 6 bases, with 8 bases between them. For the CDR3, the DNA is TGTGCCAGCAGTTACTCCCGACACTCTGAAGCTTTCTTT. Translation gives CASSYSRHSEAFF.

The chain couples TRBV2 to TRBJ2-7; D uncertain. Germline V CDR1 and CDR2: SNHLY, FYNNEI. The V and J ends lost 5 bases and 0 bases respectively, with 8 bases between them. The CDR3 is 13 residues long. The CDR3 region has the DNA TGTGCCAGCAGTCCCAGAAGCTCCTACGAGCAGTACTTC. This translates into CASSPRSSYEQYF.

The chain has TRBV7-9 and TRBJ2-1; TRBD2 aligns across 9 bases. Losses at the gene ends were 5 bases for V and 8 bases for J; bases not matched to a gene: 7. This CDR3 has 14 residues. Per the germline V gene, CDR1 is SEHNR and CDR2 is FQNEAQ (reference sequence). As DNA, the CDR3 is TGTGCCAGCAGCCCGGGCGGGGGGGCCTATGAGCAGTTCTTC. It is translated as CASSPGGGAYEQFF.

The gene calls are TRBV10-2 and TRBJ2-1, with D uncertain. This CDR3 region has 11 residues. From germline, CDR1 is WSHSY and CDR2 SAAADI. V lost 4 bases and J lost 7, with 5 bases in between. DNA for the CDR3: TGCGCCAGCAGTGTAGAGAATGAGCAGTTCTTC. Translating it yields CASSVENEQFF.

The rearrangement links TRBV5-1 to TRBJ1-1; 7 positions match TRBD1. The ends lost 0 bases at V and 3 bases at J; junction bases unmatched: 5. CDR3 size: 15 residues. Germline-derived CDR1 and CDR2 are SGHRS and YFSETQ. The CDR3 coding sequence is TGCGCCAGCAGCTTGGCGGATCAGGGGGACACTGAAGCTTTCTTT. This sequence encodes CASSLADQGDTEAFF.

This rearrangement joins TRBV4-1 to TRBJ2-1, with 13 bases that match TRBD2. There are 15 residues in the CDR3. Germline V gene lookup returns CDR1 MGHRA and CDR2 YSYEKL. V lost 4 bases, J lost 5 bases, and 2 bases stayed unmatched. DNA of the CDR3: TGCGCCAGCAGCCCGGGACTAGCGGGAAACAATGAGCAGTTCTTC. Translation gives CASSPGLAGNNEQFF.

The V gene is TRBV19, the J gene TRBJ1-1; the D gene is possibly TRBD1 (5 bases). The germline V gene has CDR1 LNHDA and CDR2 SQIVND (reference sequence). V was shortened by 8 bases and J by 0 bases, with 31 bases between the two germline ends. This CDR3 is built from 20 residues. CDR3 DNA: TGTGCCAGTCGATCAAGAACCTTTTACAGGCAAACCGGCATGAACACTGAAGCTTTCTTT. Its protein product is CASRSRTFYRQTGMNTEAFF.

This rearrangement joins TRBV6-5 to TRBJ2-1; D might be TRBD2 (5 bases). Trimming cost V 2 bases and J 5 bases, with 10 bases left between them. The CDR3 runs 14 residues. The germline V gene encodes CDR1 MNHEY and CDR2 SVGAGI. The CDR3 region is CASSYASGHNEQFF. The CDR3 DNA sequence: TGTGCCAGCAGTTACGCAAGCGGACACAATGAGCAGTTCTTC.

V gene TRBV28 combines with J gene TRBJ1-1; TRBD1 matches at 8 bases. The CDR3 loop spans 15 amino acids. Germline loops: CDR1 MDHEN, CDR2 SYDVKM. The J segment lost 3 bases and the V segment lost 2 bases, leaving 5 bases of the junction unmatched. CDR3 amino acids: CASSLGTGGYTEAFF. The CDR3 nucleotides read TGTGCCAGCAGTTTAGGGACAGGCGGGTACACTGAAGCTTTCTTT.

This rearrangement joins TRBV4-2 to TRBJ1-4; the D gene is possibly TRBD1 (5 bases). Germline lookup yields CDR1 LGHNA and CDR2 YNFKEQ. The V end lost 4 bases, the J end lost 8 bases, and 23 bases lay between the germline ends. The CDR3 consists of 17 residues. CDR3 sequence reads: CASSLSRGAYPEEKLFF. In nucleotides, the CDR3 is TGTGCCAGCAGCCTTAGTCGCGGGGCCTACCCGGAAGAAAAACTGTTTTTT.

The chain has TRBV5-5 and TRBJ2-1, with 9 bases that match TRBD2. J lost 5 bases, V lost 4 bases, and 7 bases had no gene match. The germline V gene encodes CDR1 SGHKS and CDR2 YYEKEE (reference sequence). CDR3 length: 15 amino acids. In DNA, the CDR3 is TGTGCCAGCAGCATTAGCGGGGGAGTTCACAATGAGCAGTTCTTC. Translation gives CASSISGGVHNEQFF.